One T cell receptor beta chain is described in this entry. This record belongs to a study of control samples from healthy donors and cancer patients. Generated by immunoSEQ multiplex PCR, the TCRdb table keeps only in-frame clones and is missing some. The data contain 75,000 to 100,000 clones, approximately 92% of them singletons. The CDR3 has 13 amino acids. Germline CDR1 reads GTSNPN; CDR2 reads SVGIG (reference sequence). With 2 bases removed from V and 3 bases from J, the gap between germline ends came to 10 bases. Sample: blood. This TCR derives from a human donor in good health. The donor label of this sample is uncertain. The genes are TRBV30 and TRBJ1-1, with D possibly TRBD1 on 5 matching bases. CDR3 in DNA: TGTGCCTGGAGTATTGGGACGTACACTGAAGCTTTCTTT. Translation gives CAWSIGTYTEAFF.